One T cell receptor beta chain is described in this entry. Its antigen specificity is not known. Per-base quality was not reported, and no clone a single base away is much larger than it. To demonstrate the VDJtools post-analysis software, TCR beta repertoires were profiled from the peripheral blood of more than 10 young patients with multiple sclerosis. The patients with multiple sclerosis were children and adolescents between roughly 6 and 15 years of age. At the junction V is shortened by 6 bases and J by 9 bases; bases outside the gene matches: 13. The CDR3 numbers 16 residues from cysteine through phenylalanine. The kept DNA is CDR3 alone, 48 bases in frame from the first base. CDR1 and CDR2 are read off the germline V gene (reference sequence) as DFQATT and SNEGSKA. The data were obtained in a study of post-analysis software for immune sequencing data (dated by TCRdb to the mid-2010s). In terms of the full investigation: Recorded disease courses included relapsing-remitting, secondary progressive and progressive-relapsing multiple sclerosis, with some patients lacking subtype annotation. A subset of samples was prepared in parallel using single-end sample barcoding, then pooled and co-amplified after Illumina adapter ligation. The patient repertoires were compared against approximately ten previously published healthy control repertoires obtained from donors aged 6 to 25 years. General conclusions and limits of the study: Compared with controls, multiple sclerosis patients had significantly lower normalized Chao1 diversity, a finding suggesting substantial peripheral T-cell clonal expansion. The multiple sclerosis patient group was slightly younger than the control group. Roughly 5 TRBV segments, including TRBV5-6, TRBV5-1 and TRBV20-1, were significantly more frequent in patients than controls. Direct clustering with F measure revealed strong co-clustering of samples prepared in the same batch, which led to a batch-effect correction.

To prepare the library, PCR was applied. TCRdb records Illumina HiSeq 2500 as the sequencer. To reduce PCR and sequencing biases, unique molecular identifiers were built into the TCR beta cDNA libraries. Per 1 to 10 million input T cells, 500,000 or so cDNA molecules were obtained, such that each molecule approximated one T cell. Patient libraries were prepared and sequenced with the same protocol used for the earlier healthy control dataset. Samples belonging to the same batch were prepared together, multiplexed and sequenced on a shared HiSeq lane. The paper's data handling went like this. Raw barcoded reads were processed with MIGEC, discarding single-read molecular identifier groups before consensus assembly and CDR3 extraction. VDJtools was used for post-analysis of the clonotype tables, with diversity normalized by down-sampling every dataset to the smallest sample size. Repertoire overlap clustering matched CDR3 amino acid but not nucleotide sequences to correct batch-related cross-sample contamination. TCRdb reprocessed the public reads (quality trimming at Q25 with fastp, clone calling with MiXCR) and kept in-frame beta chains. Each CDR3 protein gets just one entry, which takes the most common genes and DNA from the rows behind it. In this record, the V and J calls reflect TCRdb's handling and not the investigators' own analysis. The sample yields 750,000 to 950,000 distinct CDR3 sequences; about 43% were counted once. Of the sample, 4.9% is held by the ten largest clones.

The V and J segments used are TRBV20-1 and TRBJ2-1; TRBD2 aligns with 14 central bases. Sequences were obtained from blood. The sequence was obtained from a girl aged 5-17 years with multiple sclerosis. In nucleotides, the sequence is TGCAGTGCCAACGATCCGGGACTAGCGGGAGAGGGTGAGCAGTTCTTC. Its protein product is CSANDPGLAGEGEQFF.